Listed below are T cell receptor beta chains from one sample, sequenced in a study of beta chain features in type 1 diabetes. Using immunoSEQ multiplex PCR, the repertoire was profiled, and TCRdb retains in-frame clones only, with some absent. The sample lists roughly 150,000 clones; approximately 8.1% were seen once. Sequencing was carried out using central memory CD4+ T cells from blood. The receptor source for this set is a woman in her thirties or forties with type 1 diabetes. CDR3s include the opening cysteine and the closing phenylalanine or tryptophan. The order of the fields is V gene, CDR3 length, clone size, J gene, D gene, CDR3 protein, CDR3 DNA. A D gene is named only where the DNA matches it firmly. The listing skips clone size in some rows; elsewhere it reads once, few, many or a size class.

>TRBV28|15|few|TRBJ2-7|.
CASSLPGLHSYEQYF
TGTGCCAGCAGTTTACCGGGACTCCACTCCTACGAGCAGTACTTC
>TRBV28|15|.|TRBJ2-7|.
CASSLQAAGSYEQYF
TGTGCCAGCAGTTTGCAGGCAGCCGGCTCCTACGAGCAGTACTTC
>TRBV7-8|15|few|TRBJ1-2|.
CASSLIRTAHYGYTF
TGTGCCAGCAGCTTAATTCGGACAGCGCATTATGGCTACACCTTC
>TRBV28|15|.|TRBJ2-5|TRBD2
CASSLGRGLEETQYF
TGTGCCAGCAGTTTAGGGAGAGGACTAGAGGAGACCCAGTACTTC
>TRBV5-4|16|few|TRBJ2-3|TRBD1
CASSLVGQGNTDTQYF
TGTGCCAGCAGCTTAGTGGGACAGGGGAACACAGATACGCAGTATTTT
>TRBV18|14|few|TRBJ2-1|.
CASSPQGVYNEQFF
TGTGCCAGCTCGCCACAGGGAGTCTACAATGAGCAGTTCTTC
>TRBV9|16|few|TRBJ2-6|.
CASSDFRVTGANVLTF
TGTGCCAGCAGCGACTTCAGGGTGACCGGGGCCAACGTCCTGACTTTC
>TRBV7-9|17|.|TRBJ2-7|.
CASSLGGLRRRPYEQYF
TGTGCCAGCAGCTTAGGGGGACTCCGTCGACGTCCTTACGAGCAGTACTTC
>TRBV7-8|18|few|TRBJ1-2|TRBD1
CASSSRTGPAGNFYGYTF
TGTGCCAGCAGCTCCCGGACAGGACCAGCCGGGAATTTCTATGGCTACACCTTC
>TRBV5-1|15|few|TRBJ2-5|TRBD1
CASNRGTGYQETQYF
TGCGCCAGCAACCGAGGGACAGGTTACCAAGAGACCCAGTACTTC
>TRBV28|14|.|TRBJ2-5|TRBD1
CASSSGTAQETQYF
TGTGCCAGCAGTAGTGGGACAGCCCAAGAGACCCAGTACTTC
>TRBV7-2|14|few|TRBJ2-1|.
CASSFQTALDEQFF
TGTGCCAGCAGCTTCCAGACAGCATTGGATGAGCAGTTCTTC
>TRBV6-5|14|few|TRBJ1-2|.
CASRRPGVDYGYTF
TGTGCCAGCAGACGACCCGGAGTTGACTATGGCTACACCTTC
>TRBV11-3|13|few|TRBJ1-1|.
CASSLVDKAPAFF
TGTGCCAGCAGCTTAGTGGACAAGGCCCCAGCTTTCTTT
>TRBV19|13|.|TRBJ2-1|.
CVSGGRGGREQFF
TGTGTATCAGGTGGGAGAGGGGGAAGGGAGCAGTTCTTC
>TRBV7-6|15|.|TRBJ2-1|TRBD2
CASSSLAGAYNEQFF
TGTGCCAGCAGCTCTCTAGCGGGAGCCTACAATGAGCAGTTCTTC
>TRBV30|14|few|TRBJ2-7|.
CAWSGTGQSYEQYF
TGTGCCTGGAGTGGCACTGGACAGTCCTACGAGCAGTACTTC
>TRBV19|15|few|TRBJ2-1|TRBD1
CASRTGQGKIDEQFF
TGTGCCAGTAGGACGGGACAGGGGAAGATCGATGAGCAGTTCTTC
>TRBV7-2|13|.|TRBJ1-1|.
CASRSGMVTEAFF
TGTGCCAGCAGAAGCGGAATGGTCACTGAAGCTTTCTTT
>TRBV5-4|17|.|TRBJ1-4|TRBD1
CASSSTGGAVTNEKLFF
TGTGCCAGCAGCTCCACAGGGGGCGCGGTAACTAATGAAAAACTGTTTTTT
>TRBV19|13|few|TRBJ1-2|.
CASRPRDFGGYTF
TGTGCCAGTAGGCCCAGGGATTTCGGGGGCTACACCTTC
>TRBV28|15|few|TRBJ1-5|.
CASSFAGARNQPQHF
TGTGCCAGCAGTTTTGCAGGGGCGCGGAATCAGCCCCAGCATTTT
>TRBV5-1|14|.|TRBJ1-4|TRBD1
CASSSGQGGEKLFF
TGCGCCAGCAGCTCAGGACAGGGGGGGGAAAAACTGTTTTTT